The 27 T cell receptor beta chains below were found in one sample sequenced in a study of cytomegalovirus exposure and HLA in healthy donors. Researchers ran the PCR with 60 Vbeta and 13 Jbeta primers. Sequenced by immunoSEQ multiplex PCR; TCRdb stores in-frame clones only, minus some. This sample has about 150,000 clones, with around 70% found just once. The sample taken for sequencing was PBMCs. The receptor source for this set is a man between 25 and 39 years old in good health and CMV-seronegative.

The sample holds a few counts of this clone. V is TRBV5-1 and J is TRBJ1-5; no clear D gene. Trimming took off 1 base at V and 5 bases at J, with 7 bases between the two ends. The CDR3 consists of 13 residues. Germline CDR1 reads SGHRS; CDR2 reads YFSETQ. As DNA, the CDR3 is TGCGCCAGCAGCTTGAATGTCGATCAGCCCCAGCATTTT. It codes for CASSLNVDQPQHF.

The chain employs TRBV29-1 and TRBJ2-1, with 8 bases matching TRBD1. The CDR3 sequence is 14 residues long. CDR1 and CDR2 from the germline V gene are SQVTM and ANQGSEA. The V segment lost 2 bases and the J segment 2 bases; nucleotides outside the gene matches: 2. CDR3 nucleotides: TGCAGCGTTGAAAGACAGGGGACCTACAATGAGCAGTTCTTC. Amino acid sequence: CSVERQGTYNEQFF.

The rearrangement uses TRBV5-5 and TRBJ2-2; D unresolved. The CDR3 contains 15 residues. The ends were cut back, 1 base at V and 2 bases at J, with 9 bases in the middle. Germline CDR1 is SGHKS and CDR2 is YYEKEE (reference sequence). The CDR3, as DNA: TGTGCCAGCAGCTTGCCCAGTGCTAACACCGGGGAGCTGTTTTTT. This codes for CASSLPSANTGELFF.

V is TRBV5-4 and J is TRBJ2-3; perhaps TRBD2 as D (6 bases). The V gene's germline CDR1 is SGHNT and CDR2 YYREEE (reference sequence). Between the trimmed V and J ends, which lost 0 bases and 4 bases, there was a span of 9 bases. This CDR3 contains 14 residues. CDR3 loop: CASSLGLGSDTQYF. The CDR3 DNA reads as TGTGCCAGCAGCTTGGGACTAGGTTCAGATACGCAGTATTTT.

This clone came up once. V and J are TRBV19 and TRBJ1-2, with a weak D call TRBD1 (5 bases). This CDR3 is built from 15 residues. CDR1 is LNHDA and CDR2 is SQIVND in the germline V gene (reference sequence). Trimming pared 1 base from V and 3 bases from J, leaving 12 bases between. The CDR3 DNA follows: TGTGCCAGTAGTATAGTCGAGGGGACTCACTATGGCTACACCTTC. This encodes CASSIVEGTHYGYTF. Together with reference TRBV19 and TRBJ1-2, the CDR3 gives the full variable domain: DGGITQSPKYLFRKEGQNVTLSCEQNLNHDAMYWYRQDPGQGLRLIYYSQIVNDFQKGDIAEGYSVSREKKESFPLTVTSAQKNPTAFYLCASSIVEGTHYGYTFGSGTRLTVV.

The rearrangement joins TRBV28 to TRBJ2-5, with TRBD1 identical over 8 bases. The J call may not be correct, given that the DNA end is closer to TRBJ2-7. The germline CDR1 and CDR2 sequences are MDHEN and SYDVKM. The CDR3 spans 15 residues. The CDR3 sequence: CASSSSGQGGNEQYF. The CDR3 DNA reads TGTGCCAGCAGTTCCTCAGGACAGGGTGGCAACGAGCAGTACTTC.

The chain couples TRBV7-6 to TRBJ2-5, with 7 nucleotides matching TRBD1. CDR3 size: 16 residues. V shed 5 bases and J 7 bases; nucleotides not matched to a gene: 16. The germline gives CDR1 SGHVS, CDR2 FNYEAQ. CDR3: CASSLLGDSRTGTQYF. The CDR3 nucleotides are TGTGCCAGCAGCCTCCTTGGGGACAGCCGGACGGGGACCCAGTACTTC.

J is TRBJ2-7 and V is TRBV5-1; D perhaps matches TRBD1 (6 bases). This CDR3 has 14 amino acids. V lost 2 bases and J lost 2, with 11 bases in between. The V gene's germline CDR1 is SGHRS and CDR2 YFSETQ. The CDR3 coding sequence is TGCGCCAGCAGCTTCCAGGGGAACCCCTACGAGCAGTACTTC. This codes for CASSFQGNPYEQYF.

This clone has just a few counts. The chain has TRBV30 and TRBJ2-7; TRBD2 aligns across 8 bases. Looked up from germline, CDR1 is GTSNPN and CDR2 is SVGIG (reference sequence). J lost 2 bases, V lost 3 bases, and 3 bases had no gene match. There are 13 residues in the CDR3. CDR3 amino acids: CAWRALAAYEQYF. The CDR3 DNA reads as TGTGCCTGGAGAGCACTAGCGGCCTACGAGCAGTACTTC.

On this clone itself: Sequence at one end of the junction differs from germline and may be a read error. The chain carries TRBV7-8 and TRBJ1-6; 10 nucleotides line up with TRBD1. Germline CDR1 reads SGHVS; CDR2 reads FQNEAQ. This CDR3 spans 15 amino acids. The CDR3 is CASTLGTGENSPLNF. CDR3 sequence (DNA): TGTGCCAGCACCCTTGGGACAGGGGAGAATTCACCCCTCAACTTT. Full variable domain (outside the CDR3, taken from reference TRBV7-8 and TRBJ1-6): GAGVSQSPRYKVAKRGQDVALRCDPISGHVSLFWYQQALGQGPEFLTYFQNEAQLDKSGLPSDRFFAERPEGSVSTLKIQRTQQEDSAVYLCASTLGTGENSPLNFGNGTRLTVT.

This clone appeared once. This rearrangement joins TRBV7-8 to TRBJ2-3; 7 nucleotides match TRBD2. The germline V gene has CDR1 SGHVS and CDR2 FQNEAQ. Germline trimming cut 4 bases from V and 2 bases from J; bases unmatched to any gene: 6. This CDR3 is built from 15 residues. CDR3 DNA: TGTGCCAGCAGCTCGTATGGGGGGGACACAGATACGCAGTATTTT. This translates into CASSSYGGDTDTQYF.

The chain links TRBV7-9 to TRBJ1-4, with D possibly TRBD1 on 5 matching bases. Germline V gene lookup returns CDR1 SEHNR and CDR2 FQNEAQ (reference sequence). V lost 5 bases and J lost 7, with 14 bases in between. This CDR3 spans 14 amino acids. CDR3 sequence reads: CASSPESQGEKLFF. As DNA, the CDR3 is TGTGCCAGCAGCCCCGAGAGCCAGGGTGAAAAACTGTTTTTT. The complete variable domain, with remaining parts taken from reference TRBV7-9 and TRBJ1-4, reads DTGVSQNPRHKITKRGQNVTFRCDPISEHNRLYWYRQTLGQGPEFLTYFQNEAQLEKSRLLSDRFSAERPKGSFSTLEIQRTEQGDSAMYLCASSPESQGEKLFFGSGTQLSVL.

This chain connects TRBV28 to TRBJ2-1; 9 bases match TRBD1. The CDR3 is 15 residues long. With V trimmed by 6 bases and J by 2 bases, 5 bases remained unmatched. The germline V gene encodes CDR1 MDHEN and CDR2 SYDVKM. The CDR3 DNA follows: TGTGCCAGCAGCGATACAGGGGGCCCCTACAATGAGCAGTTCTTC. This sequence encodes CASSDTGGPYNEQFF.

The J gene is TRBJ2-7, the V gene TRBV28; 7 bases match TRBD1. Germline CDR1 MDHEN, CDR2 SYDVKM. This CDR3 has 15 amino acids. V shed 5 bases, J shed 0 bases, and the junction held 7 bases outside the gene matches. CDR3 DNA sequence: TGTGCCAGCAGTAACAGGGGCCTTAGCTCCTACGAGCAGTACTTC. This codes for CASSNRGLSSYEQYF.

J is TRBJ2-5 and V is TRBV29-1; a possible D gene is TRBD2 (5 bases). The J call is doubtful: the DNA matches TRBJ2-7 better. Germline V gives CDR1 SQVTM, CDR2 ANQGSEA. This CDR3 comprises 14 residues. CDR3 DNA sequence: TGCAGCGTTGAAGATCCCCCGGGGTCCTACGAGCAGTACTTC. Protein product: CSVEDPPGSYEQYF.

The rearrangement links TRBV28 to TRBJ2-7, with TRBD2 matching over 8 bases. CDR3 length equals 15 residues. CDR1 MDHEN and CDR2 SYDVKM come from the germline V gene. The ends lost 5 bases at V and 3 bases at J; junction bases unmatched: 9. The CDR3 sequence: CASSPPGLVNYEQYF. CDR3 nucleotides: TGTGCCAGCAGTCCTCCGGGACTAGTAAACTACGAGCAGTACTTC.

This clone was seen only a few times. The genes are TRBV9 and TRBJ2-5; no clear D gene. The germline CDR1 and CDR2 sequences are SGDLS and YYNGEE. CDR3 length equals 14 residues. Trimming removed 3 bases at V and 0 bases at J, with 9 bases between. DNA for the CDR3: TGTGCCAGCAGCGATATATCAGACCAAGAGACCCAGTACTTC. Translating gives CASSDISDQETQYF.

The chain carries TRBV5-1 and TRBJ2-1; maybe TRBD2 (5 bases). Deletions cut 2 bases from V and 9 bases from J, with 6 bases between. Germline CDR1 is SGHRS and CDR2 is YFSETQ. The CDR3 covers 11 residues. CDR3 DNA sequence: TGCGCCAGCAGCTTAAGCGGTGAGCAGTTCTTC. Protein: CASSLSGEQFF.

This clone was seen only a few times. The chain uses TRBV5-1 and TRBJ2-7, with 11 bases fitting TRBD1. CDR1 SGHRS and CDR2 YFSETQ come from the germline V gene. CDR3 length: 17 amino acids. V lost 4 bases to trimming and J lost 5 bases; unmatched junction nucleotides: 14. The DNA for the CDR3 is TGCGCCAGCAGCGGACAGGGGGCGCAGACTGGGTTCAACGAGCAGTACTTC. It codes for CASSGQGAQTGFNEQYF. The full variable domain, in which reference TRBV5-1 and TRBJ2-7 provide the parts outside the CDR3, is KAGVTQTPRYLIKTRGQQVTLSCSPISGHRSVSWYQQTPGQGLQFLFEYFSETQRNKGNFPGRFSGRQFSNSRSEMNVSTLELGDSALYLCASSGQGAQTGFNEQYFGPGTRLTVT.

The CDR3 DNA follows: TGTGCCAGCAGTTTAAATCGGGTGGGGCGGACTGAAGCTTTCTTT. This codes for CASSLNRVGRTEAFF. The chain carries TRBV28 and TRBJ1-1, with D maybe TRBD1 (5 bases). Germline lookup yields CDR1 MDHEN and CDR2 SYDVKM. V was cut by 2 bases and J by 5 bases, with 15 bases left in between. The CDR3 covers 15 residues.

The chain recombines TRBV13 with TRBJ1-2, with 7 bases that match TRBD1. Per the germline V gene, CDR1 is PRHDT and CDR2 is FYEKMQ (reference sequence). V trimming: 5 bases; J trimming: 1 base; junction bases outside the gene matches: 7. The CDR3 runs 15 residues. The CDR3 sequence: CASSNSRQGNYGYTF. CDR3 DNA: TGTGCCAGCAGCAACTCAAGACAGGGTAACTATGGCTACACCTTC.

This rearrangement joins TRBV19 to TRBJ1-3; D remains unclear. Trimming shortened V by 7 bases and J by 1 base, and 11 bases separated the two germline ends. Germline assignment: CDR1 LNHDA and CDR2 SQIVND (reference sequence). CDR3 length: 14 residues. The CDR3 nucleotides are TGTGCCAGTACACAGACGCCTTCTGGAAACACCATATATTTT. Protein: CASTQTPSGNTIYF.

V is TRBV19 and J is TRBJ1-2, with 7 positions matching TRBD1. J was trimmed by 8 bases and V by 3 bases; bases with no gene match: 9. Germline V gives CDR1 LNHDA, CDR2 SQIVND (reference sequence). CDR3 length: 14 amino acids. The CDR3 DNA sequence: TGTGCCAGTAGTATGATACAGGGGTCATACGGCTACACCTTC. Its translation: CASSMIQGSYGYTF. Full variable domain (outside the CDR3, taken from reference TRBV19 and TRBJ1-2): DGGITQSPKYLFRKEGQNVTLSCEQNLNHDAMYWYRQDPGQGLRLIYYSQIVNDFQKGDIAEGYSVSREKKESFPLTVTSAQKNPTAFYLCASSMIQGSYGYTFGSGTRLTVV.

The CDR3 sequence: CSVERIRGDRNYEQYF. The CDR3 bases are TGCAGCGTTGAAAGGATTCGAGGGGACAGGAACTACGAGCAGTACTTC. This chain links TRBV29-1 with TRBJ2-7, with 8 nucleotides matching TRBD1. Germline loops: CDR1 SQVTM, CDR2 ANQGSEA. Losses at the gene ends were 2 bases for V and 3 bases for J; bases not matched to a gene: 12. CDR3 length: 16 amino acids.

V is TRBV18 and J is TRBJ2-6; TRBD1 matches at 9 bases. The junction had 8 bases not matched to a gene; V was cut back by 2 bases and J by 0 bases. The CDR3 sequence is 19 residues long. Germline-derived CDR1 and CDR2 are KGHSH and LQKENI. The CDR3 bases are TGTGCCAGCTCACCATGGGGACAGGGAGATTACTCTGGGGCCAACGTCCTGACTTTC. As protein: CASSPWGQGDYSGANVLTF.

This rearrangement joins TRBV7-8 to TRBJ2-1; 15 nucleotides align to TRBD2. Germline CDR1 reads SGHVS; CDR2 reads FQNEAQ. V was clipped by 5 bases and J by 9 bases; unmatched bases: 8. The CDR3 contains 16 residues. CDR3 coding DNA: TGTGCCAGCAGCCCTTGGACTAGCGGGGGGGCGGGTGAGCAGTTCTTC. Its translation is CASSPWTSGGAGEQFF.

The chain recombines TRBV5-6 with TRBJ2-3; TRBD1 matches 7 bases. V was pared by 2 bases and J by 8 bases, with 8 bases of the junction left unmatched. Per germline, CDR1 SGHDT and CDR2 YYEEEE. The CDR3 runs to 14 residues. The CDR3 reads CASSFRQGLGTQYF. Written as DNA, the CDR3 is TGTGCCAGCAGCTTCCGACAGGGCCTCGGTACGCAGTATTTT.